This section outlines one T cell receptor (beta chain) sequence together with its context. Its target is not known. The entry originates in a study of Graves' ophthalmopathy and Graves' hyperthyroidism. Overall study results and limits: A majority of expanded thyroid clonotypes exceeding 0.001 frequency were likewise present in blood. Discriminating ophthalmopathy from stable hyperthyroidism, a 13-signature model attained a sensitivity of 85% to 90% and a specificity of 81.08%.

TCR beta CDR3 regions were amplified from RNA transcripts. Investigators did first-round RT-PCR with HTBI primers, then second-round multiplex PCR. MiXCR, applied by TCRdb to the multiplex PCR reads, yields one record per CDR3 protein. Among 500,000 to 700,000 distinct CDR3 sequences listed, under 45% were seen once. Clinical symptoms, serum thyroxine, TRAb, thyroid ultrasound and orbital computed tomography determined diagnosis. Germline loops: CDR1 SGHDT, CDR2 YYEEEE. This CDR3 comprises 17 residues. V was cut by 0 bases and J by 1 base, with 16 bases left in between. The chain links TRBV5-6 to TRBJ1-1; D perhaps matches TRBD1 (6 bases). Input material: peripheral blood or thyroid tissue (not recorded which). This receptor was taken from an adult man with Graves' hyperthyroidism. The CDR3 protein is CASSLELGAKRNTEAFF. Here the CDR3 DNA reads TGTGCCAGCAGCTTGGAATTGGGGGCCAAGCGGAACACTGAAGCTTTCTTT.